This T cell receptor (beta chain) was captured by sequencing in a study of blood T cell repertoires in COVID-19. Per the authors' pipeline: Reference gene primer amplification gave nucleated cell count estimates. TCRdb's table, derived via immunoSEQ multiplex PCR, lists solely in-frame clones and lacks some. D and trimming were read from the DNA, whereas the V and J calls and clone size are those reported in that table. The repertoire includes over 150,000 clones, around 83% of them detected once, and approximately 13% sits in the top ten. Deletions cut 0 bases from V and 8 bases from J, with 9 bases between. Per germline, CDR1 SGHNT and CDR2 YYREEE (reference sequence). CDR3 length: 13 amino acids.

The sequence was obtained from a human donor in a cohort sampled during active COVID-19. What was sequenced was peripheral blood. The gene calls are TRBV5-4 and TRBJ2-1; D gene ambiguous. CDR3 in DNA: TGTGCCAGCAGCTTGGTGGGCACCCATGAGCAGTTCTTC. It encodes CASSLVGTHEQFF.